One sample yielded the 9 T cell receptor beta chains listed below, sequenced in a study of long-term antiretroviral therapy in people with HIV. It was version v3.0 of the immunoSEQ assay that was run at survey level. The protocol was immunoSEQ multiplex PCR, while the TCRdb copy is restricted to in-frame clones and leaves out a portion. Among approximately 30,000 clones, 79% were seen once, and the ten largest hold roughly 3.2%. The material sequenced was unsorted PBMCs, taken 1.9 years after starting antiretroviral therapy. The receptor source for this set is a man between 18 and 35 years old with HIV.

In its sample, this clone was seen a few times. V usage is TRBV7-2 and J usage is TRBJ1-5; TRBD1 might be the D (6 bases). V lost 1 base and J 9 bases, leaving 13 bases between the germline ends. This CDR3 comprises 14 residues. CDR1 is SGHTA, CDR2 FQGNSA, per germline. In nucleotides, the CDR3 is TGTGCCAGCAGCTTAGGGGGGCGATTGGGGCCCCAGCATTTT. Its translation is CASSLGGRLGPQHF.

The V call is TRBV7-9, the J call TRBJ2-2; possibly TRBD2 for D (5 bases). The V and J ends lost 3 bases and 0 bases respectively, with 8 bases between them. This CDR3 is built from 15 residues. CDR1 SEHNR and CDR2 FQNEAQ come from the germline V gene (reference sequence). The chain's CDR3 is CASSFSGSNTGELFF. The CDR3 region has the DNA TGTGCCAGCAGCTTTTCGGGGTCGAACACCGGGGAGCTGTTTTTT.

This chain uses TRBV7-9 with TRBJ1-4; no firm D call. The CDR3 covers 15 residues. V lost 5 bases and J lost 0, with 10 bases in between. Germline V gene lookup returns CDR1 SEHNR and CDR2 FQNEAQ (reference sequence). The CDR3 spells CASSPGPSTNEKLFF. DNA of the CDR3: TGTGCCAGCAGCCCAGGACCGTCAACTAATGAAAAACTGTTTTTT.

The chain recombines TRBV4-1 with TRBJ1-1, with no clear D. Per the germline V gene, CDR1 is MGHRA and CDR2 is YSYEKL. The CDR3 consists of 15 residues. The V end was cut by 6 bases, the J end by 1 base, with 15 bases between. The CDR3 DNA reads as TGCGCCAGCAGACAAAGGTGGTGGCAGAACACTGAAGCTTTCTTT. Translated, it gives CASRQRWWQNTEAFF.

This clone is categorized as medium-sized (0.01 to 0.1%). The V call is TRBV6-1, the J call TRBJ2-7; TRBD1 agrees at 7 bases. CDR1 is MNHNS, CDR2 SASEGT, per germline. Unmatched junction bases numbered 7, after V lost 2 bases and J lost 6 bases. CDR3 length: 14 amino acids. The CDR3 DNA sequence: TGTGCCAGCAGTGAACTCGAGGGGGCTAGCGAGCAGTACTTC. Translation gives CASSELEGASEQYF.

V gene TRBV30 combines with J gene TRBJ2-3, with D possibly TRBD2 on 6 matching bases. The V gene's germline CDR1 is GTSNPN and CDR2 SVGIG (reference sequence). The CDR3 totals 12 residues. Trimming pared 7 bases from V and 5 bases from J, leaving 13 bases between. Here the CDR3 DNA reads TGTGCCTTGTCCCGGGGAGGAGATACGCAGTATTTT. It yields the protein CALSRGGDTQYF.

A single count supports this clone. The CDR3 region has the DNA TGTGCCATCAGTGAGTCGGAGGGCACAAAGTACTTC. Its protein is CAISESEGTKYF. The V call is TRBV10-3, the J call TRBJ2-4, with TRBD2 as a possible D gene (6 bases). This CDR3 contains 12 residues. The germline V and J ends were trimmed by 0 bases and 14 bases, with 11 bases remaining between them. In germline, CDR1 is ENHRY, CDR2 SYGVKD.

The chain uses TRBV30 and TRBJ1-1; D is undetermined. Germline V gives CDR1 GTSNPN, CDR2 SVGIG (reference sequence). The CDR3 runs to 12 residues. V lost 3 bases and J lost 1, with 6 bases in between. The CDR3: CAWSLRNTEAFF. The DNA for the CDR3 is TGTGCCTGGAGCCTCAGGAACACTGAAGCTTTCTTT.

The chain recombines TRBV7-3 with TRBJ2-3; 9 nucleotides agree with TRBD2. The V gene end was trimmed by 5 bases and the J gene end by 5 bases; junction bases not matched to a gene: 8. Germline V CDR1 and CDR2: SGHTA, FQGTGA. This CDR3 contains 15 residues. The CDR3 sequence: CASSASGGHQDTQYF. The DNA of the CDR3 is TGTGCCAGCAGCGCAAGCGGGGGGCATCAAGATACGCAGTATTTT.